This T cell receptor (beta chain) was profiled in a study of cytomegalovirus exposure and HLA in healthy donors. The study's findings and limits: Later work showed greater clonal expansion in HLA-associated TCR beta chains than in equally common others. Relative to the approximately 700-donor mean, N-insertions were reportedly fewer in an Asian-associated ancestry cluster in a later analysis.

The PCR ran on 60 Vbeta and 13 Jbeta primers. Sequencing was performed with immunoSEQ multiplex PCR; in TCRdb, only in-frame clones are kept and a portion is missing. The sample holds approximately 71,000 clones; about two thirds are singletons and the top ten take around an eighth. This clone was observed a handful of times. What it recognizes is unknown. The V and J ends lost 6 bases and 9 bases respectively, with 9 bases between them. CDR1 is MNHNY and CDR2 is SVGAGI in the germline V gene (reference sequence). The CDR3 spans 11 residues. The clonotype originates from a woman aged 35 to 49 in good health and CMV-seropositive. The J gene is TRBJ2-1, the V gene TRBV6-6; no clear D gene. The sample was PBMCs. The CDR3 bases are TGTGCCAGCAGCACTATCGGTGAGCAGTTCTTC. As protein: CASSTIGEQFF.